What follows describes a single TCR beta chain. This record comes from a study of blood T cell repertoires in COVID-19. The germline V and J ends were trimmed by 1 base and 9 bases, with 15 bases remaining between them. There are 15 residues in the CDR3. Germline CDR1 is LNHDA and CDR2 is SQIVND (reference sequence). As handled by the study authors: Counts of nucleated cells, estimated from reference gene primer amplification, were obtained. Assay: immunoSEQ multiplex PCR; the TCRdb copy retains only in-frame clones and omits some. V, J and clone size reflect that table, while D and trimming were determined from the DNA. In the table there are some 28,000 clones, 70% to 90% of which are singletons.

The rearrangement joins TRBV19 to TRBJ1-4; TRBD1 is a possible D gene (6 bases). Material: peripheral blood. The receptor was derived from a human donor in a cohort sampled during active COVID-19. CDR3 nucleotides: TGTGCCAGTAGTATAGTGGGCCAGGGGATGAAAAAACTGTTTTTT. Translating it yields CASSIVGQGMKKLFF.